The 11 T cell receptor beta chains presented below share a single source sample, sequenced in a study of T cells in Graves' hyperthyroidism and ophthalmopathy. Using RNA transcripts as the source, TCR beta CDR3 regions were amplified. First-round RT-PCR with HTBI primers amplified the TCR CDR3 region. TCRdb analysed the multiplex PCR reads with MiXCR anew, one entry per CDR3 protein. The sample has 650,000 to 700,000 distinct CDR3 sequences, roughly 17% seen once. Sequenced: blood. The receptors come from a man aged 50-59 years with Graves' hyperthyroidism.

This clonotype was observed a handful of times. This CDR3 reads CASSFRSGSSYNEQFF. The CDR3 DNA reads TGTGCCAGTAGTTTCCGTAGCGGAAGCTCCTACAATGAGCAGTTCTTC. The chain uses TRBV19 and TRBJ2-1; D is possibly TRBD2 (6 bases). Trimming shortened V by 5 bases and J by 0 bases, and 14 bases separated the two germline ends. Germline CDR1 reads LNHDA; CDR2 reads SQIVND (reference sequence). The CDR3 extends over 16 amino acids.

This clonotype was observed at least ten times. The rearrangement joins TRBV28 to TRBJ2-1; D might be TRBD1 (6 bases). The CDR3 has 15 amino acids. Trimming stripped 5 bases from V and 8 bases from J, with 19 bases between. Germline CDR1 MDHEN, CDR2 SYDVKM. CDR3 DNA sequence: TGTGCCAGCAGTCCAATCGCACAGGGTAGCGATGAGCAGTTCTTC. Translating gives CASSPIAQGSDEQFF.

The V call is TRBV25-1, the J call TRBJ2-1, with D possibly TRBD2 on 5 matching bases. The CDR3 length is 18 residues. Germline V gene sequence: CDR1 MGHDK, CDR2 SYGVNS. V lost 0 bases to trimming and J lost 0 bases, with 15 bases between them. CDR3 residues: CASSEYSSGIDSYNEQFF. The CDR3 nucleotides are TGTGCCAGCAGTGAATATAGTTCGGGGATTGACTCCTACAATGAGCAGTTCTTC.

The sample holds many counts of this clonotype. The CDR3 is CASSIAGAETQYF. CDR3 coding DNA: TGTGCCAGTAGTATTGCGGGAGCAGAGACCCAGTACTTC. The chain links TRBV19 to TRBJ2-5, with 7 bases fitting TRBD2. The germline CDR1 and CDR2 sequences are LNHDA and SQIVND (reference sequence). The junction had 2 bases not matched to a gene; V was cut back by 3 bases and J by 4 bases. CDR3 length: 13 residues. Variable domain in full (rest from reference TRBV19 and TRBJ2-5): DGGITQSPKYLFRKEGQNVTLSCEQNLNHDAMYWYRQDPGQGLRLIYYSQIVNDFQKGDIAEGYSVSREKKESFPLTVTSAQKNPTAFYLCASSIAGAETQYFGPGTRLLVL.

This clonotype occurred a few times. The chain couples TRBV6-1 to TRBJ2-1; D might be TRBD2 (6 bases). CDR3 size: 19 residues. Trimming removed 5 bases at V and 2 bases at J, with 25 bases between. The germline gives CDR1 MNHNS, CDR2 SASEGT. Here the CDR3 reads CASSSQVSYWEATYNEQFF. In DNA form, the CDR3 reads TGTGCCAGCAGTTCGCAGGTTTCTTACTGGGAGGCCACCTACAATGAGCAGTTCTTC.

Ten or more counts support this clonotype. This chain uses TRBV24-1 with TRBJ2-1; 7 bases fit TRBD2. Germline V gene sequence: CDR1 KGHDR, CDR2 SFDVKD. The CDR3 sequence is 17 residues long. J lost 9 bases, V lost 5 bases, and 18 bases had no gene match. The CDR3 reads CATSGPSGTTSTGEQFF. The CDR3 DNA reads as TGTGCCACCAGTGGTCCATCAGGGACTACCTCCACCGGTGAGCAGTTCTTC.

This clonotype has ten or more counts. V and J are TRBV5-1 and TRBJ1-1; TRBD1 might be the D (5 bases). The CDR3 runs to 15 residues. CDR1 and CDR2 (germline): SGHRS, YFSETQ. The V gene lost 0 bases and the J gene lost 2 bases, with 11 bases spanning the gap. CDR3 residues: CASSLVSGINTEAFF. The DNA of the CDR3 is TGCGCCAGCAGCTTGGTGTCAGGGATAAACACTGAAGCTTTCTTT.

This clonotype was seen a handful of times. J is TRBJ2-6 and V is TRBV27; D possibly corresponds to TRBD1 (6 bases). The V and J ends lost 1 base and 0 bases respectively, with 13 bases between them. Germline CDR1 is MNHEY and CDR2 is SMNVEV (reference sequence). The CDR3 runs 18 residues. DNA for the CDR3: TGTGCCAGCAGTTTATGGGTCACAGGGTCCTCTGGGGCCAACGTCCTGACTTTC. The encoded protein is CASSLWVTGSSGANVLTF.

The sample holds many counts of this clonotype. The V gene is TRBV28, the J gene TRBJ2-7; D might be TRBD1 (6 bases). Germline V lookup: CDR1 MDHEN, CDR2 SYDVKM. The CDR3 has 16 residues. Trimming shortened V by 5 bases and J by 0 bases, and 17 bases separated the two germline ends. CDR3 coding DNA: TGTGCCAGCAGTGCCCCGTGGGACATGAGCTCCTACGAGCAGTACTTC. Translated, it gives CASSAPWDMSSYEQYF.

The chain couples TRBV30 to TRBJ1-2, with 9 nucleotides matching TRBD1. CDR1 and CDR2 from the germline V gene are GTSNPN and SVGIG (reference sequence). Trimming at V came to 3 bases and at J to 4 bases, leaving 3 bases not matched to a gene. This CDR3 contains 13 residues. The CDR3 nucleotides are TGTGCCTGGAGGTGGGGACAGGGCTATGGCTACACCTTC. The encoded protein is CAWRWGQGYGYTF. Full variable domain (remainder filled in from reference TRBV30 and TRBJ1-2): SQTIHQWPATLVQPVGSPLSLECTVEGTSNPNLYWYRQAAGRGLQLLFYSVGIGQISSEVPQNLSASRPQDRQFILSSKKLLLSDSGFYLCAWRWGQGYGYTFGSGTRLTVV.

The chain combines TRBV7-2 with TRBJ1-4; D is unclear. V was trimmed by 1 base and J by 8 bases, leaving 11 bases between them. CDR1 is SGHTA and CDR2 is FQGNSA in the germline V gene. This CDR3 has 14 amino acids. CDR3 sequence (DNA): TGTGCCAGCAGCTTAGGAAACACCCCCGAAAAACTGTTTTTT. Residues: CASSLGNTPEKLFF.